This record looks at one T cell receptor beta chain sequence and its context. The antigen remains undetermined. Some clones are missing from TCRdb's copy, which holds only in-frame ones; the method was immunoSEQ multiplex PCR. The sample has 80,000 to 100,000 clones, 85% to 90% seen once; the top ten hold approximately 0.34%. The junction had 3 bases not matched to a gene; V was cut back by 8 bases and J by 4 bases. There are 13 residues in the CDR3. Germline V lookup: CDR1 ENHRY, CDR2 SYGVKD. This sample is part of a study of graft-versus-host responses after intestinal transplantation. Study background: Every transplant recipient was induced with anti-thymocyte globulin, then maintained on tacrolimus and steroids for 2 to 4 years.

The study, taken as a whole, reports: Early declines in HvG clones that occurred post-transplant were associated with peak circulating GvH clone levels. There were GvH clones found in recipient marrow, and some of them appeared first in ileum or blood. Those patients showing graft-donor T cell macrochimerism displayed high graft-versus-host to host-versus-graft clonal ratios in allografts.

The receptor was derived from a human donor who received an intestinal transplant. V gene TRBV10-3 combines with J gene TRBJ2-1; 9 bases map to TRBD2. This material consisted of unstimulated CD4+ T cells sorted from spleen or lymph node cells, taken before intestinal transplant. The CDR3 sequence: CAIGGRGYNEQFF. The CDR3 DNA follows: TGTGCCATCGGCGGGAGGGGGTACAATGAGCAGTTCTTC.